This T cell receptor beta chain was captured in a study of OX40 agonist ivuxolimab in advanced cancers. Study as a whole: Dose-escalation patients had hepatocellular carcinoma, melanoma, renal cell or head and neck cancer. Males comprised around 78% of the group, whose mean age was roughly 60 years (range roughly 20 to 90). Partial responses were seen in three patients, one with hepatocellular carcinoma and two with cutaneous melanoma. Study results and limitations: In CD8+ T cells, expanded clones were on average more numerous than in CD4+.

Profiling relied on immunoSEQ multiplex PCR, and the TCRdb table lists in-frame clones only, not all of them. Counted here are about 19,000 clones, about 77% occurring once; the ten biggest clones make up roughly a sixth. As concerns this clone: Antigen specificity is unknown.

Unmatched junction bases numbered 8, after V lost 3 bases and J lost 4 bases. Per the germline V gene, CDR1 is SEHNR and CDR2 is FQNEAQ (reference sequence). The CDR3 covers 15 residues. The clonotype comes from an adult with an advanced solid tumor such as melanoma, head and neck, liver or kidney cancer. This material consisted of CD4+ or CD8+ T cells sorted from blood, taken in a trial of the OX40 agonist ivuxolimab. The V call is TRBV7-9, the J call TRBJ2-5, with TRBD1 matching over 7 bases. The CDR3 DNA is TGTGCCAGCAGCTTGGGGGACAGCTGGGGAGAGACCCAGTACTTC. Translating gives CASSLGDSWGETQYF.